Sequencing of this TCR beta chain was carried out in a study of blood T cell repertoires in COVID-19. Study-wide background: Some COVID-19 samples were acute and others convalescent; all came from the United States, Italy and Spain. The analysed material was cDNA or gDNA that came from T cells, B-cell-depleted T cells, or PBMCs.

Per the authors' pipeline: Reference gene primer amplification yielded estimated nucleated cell counts. Some clones are missing from TCRdb's copy, which holds only in-frame ones; the method was immunoSEQ multiplex PCR. From that table come the V and J calls and clone size; the DNA was used to work out D and trimming. The sample has hundreds of thousands of clones, 85% to 90% seen once. Sequencing used peripheral blood. The sequence derives from a man in his sixties with acute or convalescent COVID-19.

The CDR3: CASSLVDPGSYEQYF. The CDR3 region has the DNA TGTGCCAGCAGCTTAGTGGATCCAGGGTCGTACGAGCAGTACTTC. The chain joins TRBV11-2 to TRBJ2-7, with D possibly TRBD1 on 5 matching bases. The germline CDR1 and CDR2 sequences are SGHAT and FQNNGV. Trimming removed 1 base from V and 4 bases from J, with 14 bases in between. The CDR3 length is 15 residues. Full variable domain (rest looked up from reference TRBV11-2 and TRBJ2-7): EAGVAQSPRYKIIEKRQSVAFWCNPISGHATLYWYQQILGQGPKLLIQFQNNGVVDDSQLPKDRFSAERLKGVDSTLKIQPAKLEDSAVYLCASSLVDPGSYEQYFGPGTRLTVT.